This T cell receptor beta chain appears in the sequencing data of a study of spatial heterogeneity in lung cancer. Time point meaning: blood at routine non-recurrence follow-up after resection. Whole RNA was taken from tumor, nontumor lung or frozen PBMC; it was then sequenced unsorted. Using its own MiXCR run on the 5' RACE reads, TCRdb lists one record per CDR3 protein. The repertoire holds about 70,000 distinct CDR3 sequences, with 8% to 9% as singletons. The sample holds a few counts of this clonotype. The target antigen is unknown. The J segment lost 4 bases and the V segment lost 6 bases, leaving 9 bases of the junction unmatched. There are 16 residues in the CDR3. Points from the study as a whole: Ubiquitous expanded tumor TCRs showed up in blood more at resection than follow-up.

This receptor was taken from a female donor with early-stage non-small cell lung cancer. The sequencing used PBMCs, collected at follow-up. The chain recombines TRBV12-3 or TRBV12-4 with TRBJ2-3; the match to TRBD2 covers 11 bases. The CDR3 sequence: CASSPTAGLAADTQYF. CDR3 DNA: TGTGCCAGCAGCCCGACGGCGGGACTAGCGGCAGATACGCAGTATTTT.